This TCR beta chain was captured in a study of early T cells in non-severe SARS-CoV-2 infection. Across the study: Chains were unpaired, as sequencing was done on bulk RNA from unsorted whole blood.

Worth noting for this clonotype: The antigen is not known.

Overall study findings and caveats: CD4 and private specificities were missed by VDJdb matching, which favored anti-spike CD8 responses.

Unique molecular identifiers were added to individual cDNA molecules. TCRdb reprocessed the 5' RACE reads with MiXCR, giving one entry per CDR3 protein. Of 84,000 or so distinct CDR3 sequences listed, around 15% are singletons. The ends were cut back, 7 bases at V and 8 bases at J, with 14 bases in the middle. In germline, CDR1 is SQVTM, CDR2 ANQGSEA. The CDR3 totals 11 residues. Sequenced input: whole blood. The TCR was taken from an adult who was a healthcare worker with PCR-confirmed SARS-CoV-2 infection or an uninfected control (not recorded which). The chain employs TRBV29-1 and TRBJ1-2; D is perhaps TRBD1 (5 bases). CDR3 DNA: TGCAGCGCCCCGGGACTGCGCGGCTACACCTTC. Translated: CSAPGLRGYTF.